The entry that follows covers one T cell receptor beta chain sequence. Germline V gene lookup returns CDR1 LNHDA and CDR2 SQIVND (reference sequence). Trimming shortened V by 4 bases and J by 0 bases, and 13 bases separated the two germline ends. The CDR3 sequence is 16 residues long. These data come from a study of CD8 T cells in Susac syndrome. Random hexamers served to reverse transcribe about 0.5 to 1 ug RNA. Amplification of TCR beta CDR3 across 54 Vbeta and 13 Jbeta was performed with immunoSEQ multiplex PCR. TCRdb re-called the immunoSEQ multiplex PCR reads with MiXCR, one entry per CDR3 protein. The data show hundreds of thousands of distinct CDR3 sequences, with 85% to 90% seen just once and about 0.12% held by the top ten. The multiple sclerosis control group was made up of treatment-naive patients with stable or active relapsing-remitting disease. TEMRA cells were FACS-enriched, unlike CD8+ and CD4+ T cells, which were negatively isolated.

Input material: CD8+ T cells from PBMCs. The chain is built from TRBV19 and TRBJ1-5, with D uncertain. This TCR was sampled from a human donor with multiple sclerosis. The CDR3 nucleotides read TGTGCCAGTAGTACGGGATTTGAAGGTAGCAATCAGCCCCAGCATTTT. It codes for CASSTGFEGSNQPQHF.